These 29 T cell receptor beta chains were all obtained from the same sample, sequenced in a study of blood T cell repertoires in COVID-19. TCRdb's table, derived via immunoSEQ multiplex PCR, lists solely in-frame clones and lacks some. The sample includes 110,000 or so clones, 75% to 90% of them seen just once. The sequencing input was peripheral blood. The receptors stem from a woman between 40 and 55 years old with acute or convalescent COVID-19.

The gene calls are TRBV23-1 and TRBJ2-5, with a weak D call TRBD2 (5 bases). TRBV23-1 is an open reading frame whose function is uncertain. Between the trimmed V and J ends, which lost 3 bases and 1 base, there was a span of 15 bases. CDR3 length: 16 residues. The DNA for the CDR3 is TGCGCCAGCAGTCAGAGGTTGCGGGCCGCCCAAGAGACCCAGTACTTC. It yields the protein CASSQRLRAAQETQYF.

This chain uses TRBV11-2 with TRBJ2-1; 8 bases are shared with TRBD2. From germline, CDR1 is SGHAT and CDR2 FQNNGV. V shed 3 bases and J 4 bases; nucleotides not matched to a gene: 8. The CDR3 runs 16 residues. The CDR3 DNA reads TGTGCCAGCAGCTTGTCGGGCGGGGGGTGGTACAATGAGCAGTTCTTC. Amino acid sequence: CASSLSGGGWYNEQFF.

CDR3 amino acids: CASSLRFTGVDGNTIYF. The CDR3 DNA is TGTGCCAGCAGCCTCCGTTTCACAGGGGTCGATGGAAACACCATATATTTT. This sequence joins TRBV7-2 and TRBJ1-3; 7 positions match TRBD1. This CDR3 comprises 17 residues. With 5 bases clipped from V and 3 bases from J, the junction kept 13 bases outside the gene matches. CDR1 is SGHTA and CDR2 is FQGNSA in the germline V gene.

The chain has TRBV5-4 and TRBJ2-1, with no clear D. V was trimmed by 0 bases and J by 4 bases, leaving 5 bases between them. Germline V gene data show CDR1 as SGHNT and CDR2 as YYREEE (reference sequence). This CDR3 comprises 13 residues. The CDR3 reads CASSLVGYNEQFF. In nucleotides, the CDR3 is TGTGCCAGCAGCTTGGTCGGGTACAATGAGCAGTTCTTC.

This chain links TRBV11-2 with TRBJ2-1, with unresolved D. The V end was cut by 3 bases, the J end by 5 bases, with 5 bases between. Germline lookup yields CDR1 SGHAT and CDR2 FQNNGV. The CDR3 sequence is 12 residues long. CDR3: CASSFSNNEQFF. CDR3 DNA: TGTGCCAGCAGCTTCAGTAACAATGAGCAGTTCTTC.

The chain has TRBV4-1 and TRBJ1-4, with D possibly being TRBD1 (5 bases). The V and J ends lost 0 bases and 8 bases respectively, with 16 bases between them. This CDR3 has 16 residues. The germline CDR1 and CDR2 sequences are MGHRA and YSYEKL. CDR3 loop: CASSQDRGGVGEKLFF. The CDR3 coding sequence is TGCGCCAGCAGCCAAGATCGGGGAGGGGTAGGGGAAAAACTGTTTTTT.

This chain joins TRBV7-9 and TRBJ2-2; D is ambiguous. Germline V gene lookup returns CDR1 SEHNR and CDR2 FQNEAQ (reference sequence). This CDR3 contains 12 residues. V lost 5 bases to trimming and J lost 7 bases, with 8 bases between them. Here the CDR3 reads CASSAPNGELFF. CDR3 coding DNA: TGTGCCAGCAGCGCCCCTAACGGGGAGCTGTTTTTT.

This chain joins TRBV27 and TRBJ1-6; TRBD1 matches 8 bases. CDR1 and CDR2 from the germline V gene are MNHEY and SMNVEV (reference sequence). V lost 5 bases, J lost 0 bases, and 3 bases stayed unmatched. The CDR3 contains 16 residues. The CDR3 spells CASSPGTGSYNSPLHF. DNA of the CDR3: TGTGCCAGCAGTCCCGGGACAGGCTCCTATAATTCACCCCTCCACTTT.

The J gene is TRBJ1-1, the V gene TRBV6-5; 8 bases map to TRBD1. V was clipped by 6 bases and J by 4 bases; unmatched bases: 7. This CDR3 region has 14 residues. CDR1 and CDR2 (germline): MNHEY, SVGAGI. The CDR3 nucleotides are TGTGCCAGCAGAATTCAGGGGGCGGGCACTGAAGCTTTCTTT. Protein product: CASRIQGAGTEAFF.

The chain has TRBV10-3 and TRBJ1-1, with 9 bases lining up with TRBD1. V gave up 2 bases and J gave up 1 base; unmatched junction bases: 2. This CDR3 is built from 15 residues. Looked up from germline, CDR1 is ENHRY and CDR2 is SYGVKD. This CDR3 is CAISEPGQGNTEAFF. In nucleotides, the CDR3 is TGTGCCATCAGTGAGCCGGGACAGGGGAACACTGAAGCTTTCTTT.

V gene TRBV2 combines with J gene TRBJ2-7; TRBD2 matches 8 bases. V was pared by 10 bases and J by 3 bases, with 5 bases of the junction left unmatched. The V gene's germline CDR1 is SNHLY and CDR2 FYNNEI. The CDR3 has 12 amino acids. CDR3 coding DNA: TGTGCCACCGGGACTAGATACTACGAGCAGTACTTC. It encodes CATGTRYYEQYF.

The V and J genes are TRBV6-5 and TRBJ1-5; D not resolved. The V gene's germline CDR1 is MNHEY and CDR2 SVGAGI. The CDR3 covers 15 residues. The V end was cut by 0 bases, the J end by 3 bases, with 9 bases between. The CDR3 is CASSYSNSPNQPQHF. CDR3 coding DNA: TGTGCCAGCAGTTACTCCAACAGCCCCAATCAGCCCCAGCATTTT.

Here the CDR3 DNA reads TGCGCCAGCAGCCGGGAGGGTAGCGGGACAAAAGCTGGAAACACCATATATTTT. Translating gives CASSREGSGTKAGNTIYF. The gene calls are TRBV5-1 and TRBJ1-3, with D possibly being TRBD1 (6 bases). Germline V gives CDR1 SGHRS, CDR2 YFSETQ. The germline V and J ends were trimmed by 4 bases and 2 bases, with 22 bases remaining between them. CDR3 length: 18 residues.

The V call is TRBV7-3, the J call TRBJ2-3, with D hard to call. The CDR3 has 15 amino acids. Trimming took off 5 bases at V and 6 bases at J, with 18 bases between the two ends. In germline, CDR1 is SGHTA, CDR2 FQGTGA. The CDR3, as DNA: TGTGCCAGCAGCCTTCGATCTTCTAGGCCGGATACGCAGTATTTT. Translated: CASSLRSSRPDTQYF. Filled out from reference TRBV7-3 and TRBJ2-3, the complete variable domain reads GAGVSQTPSNKVTEKGKYVELRCDPISGHTALYWYRQSLGQGPEFLIYFQGTGAADDSGLPNDRFFAVRPEGSVSTLKIQRTERGDSAVYLCASSLRSSRPDTQYFGPGTRLTVL.

The chain uses TRBV4-3 and TRBJ1-4; TRBD1 matches at 8 bases. Germline loops: CDR1 LGHNA, CDR2 YSLEER. With 1 base clipped from V and 3 bases from J, the junction kept 13 bases outside the gene matches. The CDR3 sequence is 19 residues long. CDR3 region: CASSQVTGGNRWANEKLFF. CDR3 DNA sequence: TGCGCCAGCAGCCAAGTAACAGGGGGTAATAGGTGGGCTAATGAAAAACTGTTTTTT.

The rearrangement joins TRBV30 to TRBJ2-1; possibly TRBD2 for D (7 bases). Germline values: CDR1 GTSNPN, CDR2 SVGIG (reference sequence). This CDR3 comprises 15 residues. V was pared by 0 bases and J by 9 bases, with 18 bases between. The CDR3, as DNA: TGTGCCTGGAGTGTACCGTGGGGGGGCCGGGGTGAGCAGTTCTTC. Residues: CAWSVPWGGRGEQFF.

The rearrangement joins TRBV19 to TRBJ2-3; 7 bases map to TRBD2. This CDR3 has 17 amino acids. Germline V CDR1 and CDR2: LNHDA, SQIVND (reference sequence). V was clipped by 5 bases and J by 0 bases; unmatched bases: 11. CDR3 in amino acids: CASSGTSSGPSTDTQYF. DNA for the CDR3: TGTGCCAGTAGTGGCACGTCTAGCGGCCCGAGCACAGATACGCAGTATTTT. Full variable domain (remainder filled in from reference TRBV19 and TRBJ2-3): DGGITQSPKYLFRKEGQNVTLSCEQNLNHDAMYWYRQDPGQGLRLIYYSQIVNDFQKGDIAEGYSVSREKKESFPLTVTSAQKNPTAFYLCASSGTSSGPSTDTQYFGPGTRLTVL.

V gene TRBV6-5 combines with J gene TRBJ1-2; 8 bases are shared with TRBD1. With V trimmed by 6 bases and J by 4 bases, 7 bases remained unmatched. The CDR3 covers 14 residues. CDR1 is MNHEY and CDR2 is SVGAGI in the germline V gene. The CDR3 nucleotides are TGTGCCAGCAGGTCAGGGGGCGTAATCTATGGCTACACCTTC. Protein: CASRSGGVIYGYTF.

V usage is TRBV2 and J usage is TRBJ2-7; the match to TRBD1 covers 7 bases. The trim removed 7 bases at V and 9 bases at J, leaving 15 bases unmatched. Germline CDR1 and CDR2: SNHLY and FYNNEI. CDR3 length: 14 residues. The CDR3 sequence: CASTSGQRAKGQYF. The CDR3 DNA sequence: TGTGCCAGCACCTCGGGACAGAGAGCCAAGGGGCAGTACTTC.

The V gene is TRBV27, the J gene TRBJ2-2, with 9 nucleotides matching TRBD2. Unmatched junction bases numbered 9, after V lost 5 bases and J lost 5 bases. This CDR3 is 16 amino acids long. CDR1 is MNHEY, CDR2 SMNVEV, per germline (reference sequence). The CDR3 loop is CASSPRGAGGTGELFF. The CDR3 coding sequence is TGTGCCAGCAGTCCAAGAGGAGCGGGGGGTACCGGGGAGCTGTTTTTT.

V usage is TRBV5-1 and J usage is TRBJ2-7; D remains ambiguous. V dropped 2 bases and J dropped 3 bases, with 18 bases sitting between them. This CDR3 has 16 residues. Germline values: CDR1 SGHRS, CDR2 YFSETQ. The CDR3 sequence is CASSFQQQTLFYEQYF. CDR3 in DNA: TGCGCCAGCAGCTTTCAACAGCAAACCCTCTTCTACGAGCAGTACTTC. The whole variable domain, filled in from reference TRBV5-1 and TRBJ2-7, reads KAGVTQTPRYLIKTRGQQVTLSCSPISGHRSVSWYQQTPGQGLQFLFEYFSETQRNKGNFPGRFSGRQFSNSRSEMNVSTLELGDSALYLCASSFQQQTLFYEQYFGPGTRLTVT.

The gene calls are TRBV21-1 and TRBJ2-3; the table's TRBD1 call for D was not verified on the DNA. TRBV21-1 counts as a pseudogene. The CDR3 length is 14 residues. The CDR3: CASSKGGSTDTQYF. CDR3 sequence (DNA): TGTGCCAGCAGCAAAGGGGGCAGCACAGATACGCAGTATTTT.

V and J are TRBV5-4 and TRBJ2-2, with 8 nucleotides matching TRBD2. There are 18 residues in the CDR3. Per germline, CDR1 SGHNT and CDR2 YYREEE (reference sequence). After removal of 4 bases from V and 3 bases from J, the junction contained 14 bases not matched to a gene. The CDR3 nucleotides are TGTGCCAGCAGCCCCAAAGGAGGAGCGGGGGCCTACACCGGGGAGCTGTTTTTT. Translation: CASSPKGGAGAYTGELFF.

The chain joins TRBV12-3 or TRBV12-4 to TRBJ1-5; D gene uncertain. V lost 4 bases to trimming and J lost 5 bases, with 9 bases between them. CDR3 length: 13 residues. The CDR3 DNA reads as TGTGCCAGCAGTTCGCAGTATTATCAGCCCCAGCATTTT. Protein sequence: CASSSQYYQPQHF.

The V and J genes are TRBV28 and TRBJ1-5; 10 nucleotides line up with TRBD1. CDR3 length: 15 residues. The V gene end was trimmed by 10 bases and the J gene end by 4 bases; junction bases not matched to a gene: 10. Looked up from germline, CDR1 is MDHEN and CDR2 is SYDVKM. CDR3 DNA: TGTGCCACTCCCCGGGACAGGGGTGAAAATCAGCCCCAGCATTTT. Protein: CATPRDRGENQPQHF.

V is TRBV12-5 and J is TRBJ2-1, with D maybe TRBD2 (6 bases). The CDR3 is 15 residues long. V was trimmed by 9 bases and J by 2 bases, leaving 17 bases between them. Germline V gene lookup returns CDR1 LGHNT and CDR2 FRNRAP. CDR3 region: CASASWGDPYNEQFF. The CDR3 region has the DNA TGTGCTAGCGCATCGTGGGGGGATCCCTACAATGAGCAGTTCTTC.

V is TRBV4-3 and J is TRBJ2-5; TRBD1 is a possible D gene (6 bases). The CDR3 is made up of 14 amino acids. Trimming left V 1 base short and J 4 bases short, with 10 bases between. Germline V lookup: CDR1 LGHNA, CDR2 YSLEER. DNA of the CDR3: TGCGCCAGCAGCCAAGCAGTCAGGGGAGAGACCCAGTACTTC. Translated: CASSQAVRGETQYF.

The chain combines TRBV2 with TRBJ1-2; 9 bases map to TRBD1. Germline assignment: CDR1 SNHLY and CDR2 FYNNEI. The length of the CDR3 is 15 residues. The V and J ends lost 8 bases and 4 bases, in that order; junction bases with no gene match: 11. In DNA form, the CDR3 reads TGTGCCAGCGGAGCACAGGGGGCAGGGAGCTATGGCTACACCTTC. Encoded protein: CASGAQGAGSYGYTF.

V gene TRBV18 combines with J gene TRBJ2-7; 11 bases align to TRBD2. The CDR3 sequence is 15 residues long. From germline, CDR1 is KGHSH and CDR2 LQKENI. V shed 3 bases and J 3 bases; nucleotides not matched to a gene: 4. The CDR3 region has the DNA TGTGCCAGCTCACCTTTAGCGGGGGGGCTCTACGAGCAGTACTTC. Residues: CASSPLAGGLYEQYF.